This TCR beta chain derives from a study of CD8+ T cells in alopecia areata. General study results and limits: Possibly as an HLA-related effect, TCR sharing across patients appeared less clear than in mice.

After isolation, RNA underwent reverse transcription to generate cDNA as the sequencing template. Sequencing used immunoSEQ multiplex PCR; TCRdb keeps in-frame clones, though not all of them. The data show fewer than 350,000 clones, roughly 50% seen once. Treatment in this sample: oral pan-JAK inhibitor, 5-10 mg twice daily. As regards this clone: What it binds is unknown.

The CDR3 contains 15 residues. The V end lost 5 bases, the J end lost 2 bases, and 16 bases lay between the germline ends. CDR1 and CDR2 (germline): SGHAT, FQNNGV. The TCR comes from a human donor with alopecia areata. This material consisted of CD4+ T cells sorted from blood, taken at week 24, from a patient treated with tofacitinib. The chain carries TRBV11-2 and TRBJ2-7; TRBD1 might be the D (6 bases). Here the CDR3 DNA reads TGTGCCAGCAGCCATATAAAGGACAGCACCTACGAGCAGTACTTC. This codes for CASSHIKDSTYEQYF.